Given below is one TCR beta chain in context. Its antigen is as yet unknown. The germline gene is not matched at one end of the junction; a read error may be the cause. Repertoires were generated with immunoSEQ multiplex PCR, while TCRdb's copy carries only in-frame clones and drops some. Here the sample spans about 6,400 clones, 83% being singletons. Graft tissue was processed to release intraepithelial and lamina propria lymphocytes. The data were obtained in a study of graft-versus-host responses after intestinal transplantation. Study background: All recipients were given anti-thymocyte globulin induction, and tacrolimus and steroids were then administered for around three years.

Findings and caveats of the study: Clonal ratios of graft-versus-host to host-versus-graft in allografts were high for patients exhibiting graft-donor T cell macrochimerism. GvH clones turned up in recipient marrow; some had shown up first in ileum or blood. Declines in HvG clones occurring early post-transplant were associated with peak circulating GvH clone levels.

This specimen was ileum tissue, taken 300 to 320 days after intestinal transplant. The receptor was derived from a human patient who received an intestinal transplant, so some T cells may come from the graft donor.

CDR3 protein: CASSRKGTRGAVF. The CDR3 nucleotides are TGTGCCAGCAGCCGTAAGGGAACCCGGGGAGCTGTTTTT. This chain connects TRBV6-5 to TRBJ2-2; D is perhaps TRBD2 (5 bases). Looked up from germline, CDR1 is MNHEY and CDR2 is SVGAGI. This CDR3 has 13 residues.